These 16 T cell receptor beta chains were all obtained from the same sample, sequenced in a study of blood T cell repertoires in COVID-19. Sequenced by immunoSEQ multiplex PCR; TCRdb stores in-frame clones only, minus some. The sample consists of roughly 140,000 clones, 75% to 90% of them appearing once. Specimen: peripheral blood. The receptors derive from a woman aged 45 to 65 with acute or convalescent COVID-19.

The V and J genes are TRBV5-5 and TRBJ2-5; the D gene is possibly TRBD2 (6 bases). V lost 0 bases, J lost 4 bases, and 10 bases lay in between. Germline values: CDR1 SGHKS, CDR2 YYEKEE (reference sequence). CDR3 length: 14 amino acids. CDR3 DNA sequence: TGTGCCAGCAGCTTGGTTGGGGGGACAGAGACCCAGTACTTC. Translating gives CASSLVGGTETQYF.

The chain is built from TRBV11-2 and TRBJ1-5; D remains ambiguous. The CDR3 is 12 residues long. Germline CDR1 SGHAT, CDR2 FQNNGV. Trimming pared 1 base from V and 6 bases from J, leaving 4 bases between. The CDR3 DNA reads TGTGCCAGCAGCTTAGCCGGTCAGCCCCAGCATTTT. As protein: CASSLAGQPQHF. Full variable domain (rest looked up from reference TRBV11-2 and TRBJ1-5): EAGVAQSPRYKIIEKRQSVAFWCNPISGHATLYWYQQILGQGPKLLIQFQNNGVVDDSQLPKDRFSAERLKGVDSTLKIQPAKLEDSAVYLCASSLAGQPQHFGDGTRLSIL.

The rearrangement links TRBV6-5 to TRBJ1-2; 11 bases align to TRBD1. The CDR3 length is 14 residues. With 6 bases clipped from V and 4 bases from J, the junction kept 4 bases outside the gene matches. Germline V gene data show CDR1 as MNHEY and CDR2 as SVGAGI. CDR3 loop: CASRRTGGGYGYTF. The CDR3, as DNA: TGTGCCAGCAGGCGGACAGGGGGCGGCTATGGCTACACCTTC.

This clone was counted only a few times. This chain connects TRBV3-1 (or the pseudogene TRBV3-2) to TRBJ2-7, with D maybe TRBD2 (6 bases). From germline, CDR1 is LGHDT and CDR2 YNNKEL (reference sequence). The CDR3 length is 16 residues. Trimming pared 1 base from V and 2 bases from J, leaving 15 bases between. CDR3 DNA sequence: TGTGCCAGCAGCCAAGGGAGGGTCATTTCTCCCTACGAGCAGTACTTC. This encodes CASSQGRVISPYEQYF.

The V call is TRBV19, the J call TRBJ1-1, with 8 bases aligning to TRBD1. The CDR3 is 16 residues long. Germline CDR1 reads LNHDA; CDR2 reads SQIVND (reference sequence). V shed 6 bases, J shed 6 bases, and the junction held 15 bases outside the gene matches. In DNA, the CDR3 is TGTGCCAGTAGATTGGGGACAGGCACTTCCCTCGCTGAAGCTTTCTTT. This translates into CASRLGTGTSLAEAFF.

This chain connects TRBV7-9 to TRBJ2-3; 10 positions match TRBD1. Germline CDR1 and CDR2: SEHNR and FQNEAQ (reference sequence). This CDR3 contains 16 residues. With V trimmed by 3 bases and J by 3 bases, 6 bases remained unmatched. The CDR3 is CASSLGWTGGTDTQYF. CDR3 sequence (DNA): TGTGCCAGCAGCTTGGGATGGACAGGGGGAACAGATACGCAGTATTTT. Together with reference TRBV7-9 and TRBJ2-3, the CDR3 gives the full variable domain: DTGVSQNPRHKITKRGQNVTFRCDPISEHNRLYWYRQTLGQGPEFLTYFQNEAQLEKSRLLSDRFSAERPKGSFSTLEIQRTEQGDSAMYLCASSLGWTGGTDTQYFGPGTRLTVL.

The V call is TRBV10-1, the J call TRBJ2-2; 11 nucleotides agree with TRBD2. Germline values: CDR1 WNHNN, CDR2 SYGVQD (reference sequence). This CDR3 contains 17 residues. V was clipped by 3 bases and J by 2 bases; unmatched bases: 5. CDR3 sequence: CASSDGGLAANTGELFF. The CDR3 DNA reads as TGCGCCAGCAGTGATGGGGGACTAGCGGCAAACACCGGGGAGCTGTTTTTT.

As for this clone: One end of the junction fails to match germline, which may point to a read error. The chain is built from TRBV24-1 and TRBJ2-7; a weak D match, TRBD1 (6 bases). The CDR3 consists of 16 residues. CDR1 is KGHDR, CDR2 SFDVKD, per germline. CDR3: CATSPAAGEFAYGQYF. In nucleotides, the CDR3 is TGTGCCACCAGTCCGGCGGCAGGGGAGTTCGCTTACGGGCAGTACTTC.

This clone was observed once. The rearrangement links TRBV4-2 to TRBJ2-2, with unresolved D. The CDR3 sequence is 14 residues long. Trimming removed 1 base at V and 4 bases at J, with 7 bases between. Germline CDR1 LGHNA, CDR2 YNFKEQ. The CDR3 sequence is CASSQGQPTGELFF. In nucleotides, the CDR3 is TGTGCCAGCAGCCAAGGGCAACCCACCGGGGAGCTGTTTTTT.

The V and J genes are TRBV5-1 and TRBJ2-7; 10 nucleotides agree with TRBD2. This CDR3 has 15 residues. Per germline, CDR1 SGHRS and CDR2 YFSETQ. With 4 bases clipped from V and 3 bases from J, the junction kept 7 bases outside the gene matches. CDR3 protein: CASSEGLARLYEQYF. CDR3 in DNA: TGCGCCAGCAGCGAGGGACTAGCGAGACTCTACGAGCAGTACTTC.

The chain combines TRBV7-8 with TRBJ1-5; D is perhaps TRBD1 (6 bases). V dropped 5 bases and J dropped 3 bases, with 11 bases sitting between them. This CDR3 has 14 residues. In germline, CDR1 is SGHVS, CDR2 FQNEAQ. The CDR3 sequence: CASSRQADNQPQHF. CDR3 DNA: TGTGCCAGCAGCCGACAGGCCGACAATCAGCCCCAGCATTTT.

The rearrangement joins TRBV6-5 to TRBJ1-1; TRBD1 matches at 7 bases. The germline V gene encodes CDR1 MNHEY and CDR2 SVGAGI. V lost 5 bases and J lost 4; bases outside the gene matches: 4. This CDR3 is built from 13 residues. CDR3 coding DNA: TGTGCCAGCAGTCTACCAGGGGGCACTGAAGCTTTCTTT. Its protein product is CASSLPGGTEAFF.

The chain has TRBV10-3 and TRBJ2-1, with 10 nucleotides matching TRBD2. V trimming: 3 bases; J trimming: 8 bases; junction bases outside the gene matches: 4. Germline-derived CDR1 and CDR2 are ENHRY and SYGVKD. CDR3 length: 14 residues. CDR3 sequence reads: CAISDLAGVDEQFF. The CDR3 nucleotides are TGTGCCATCAGTGATCTAGCGGGAGTCGATGAGCAGTTCTTC.

V is TRBV12-3 or TRBV12-4 and J is TRBJ1-1; D is unclear. V was shortened by 7 bases and J by 1 base, with 7 bases between the two germline ends. The CDR3 spans 12 residues. The CDR3 protein is CASNRENTEAFF. The CDR3 DNA sequence: TGTGCCAGCAATCGGGAGAACACTGAAGCTTTCTTT.

The chain has TRBV4-1 and TRBJ2-4; 12 positions agree with TRBD2. The CDR3 loop spans 17 amino acids. Per the germline V gene, CDR1 is MGHRA and CDR2 is YSYEKL. J gave up 8 bases and V 2 bases, and 10 bases lay outside the gene matches. Here the CDR3 reads CASSQSTIGLAGYIQYF. CDR3 bases: TGCGCCAGCAGCCAAAGCACAATCGGACTAGCGGGATACATTCAGTACTTC.

J is TRBJ1-5 and V is TRBV27; D unclear. Germline loops: CDR1 MNHEY, CDR2 SMNVEV (reference sequence). The CDR3 loop spans 16 amino acids. V lost 11 bases, J lost 0 bases, and 20 bases lay in between. The CDR3 loop is CASSSVGVYSNQPQHF. CDR3 nucleotides: TGTGCCTCCAGTTCGGTAGGAGTTTATAGCAATCAGCCCCAGCATTTT.